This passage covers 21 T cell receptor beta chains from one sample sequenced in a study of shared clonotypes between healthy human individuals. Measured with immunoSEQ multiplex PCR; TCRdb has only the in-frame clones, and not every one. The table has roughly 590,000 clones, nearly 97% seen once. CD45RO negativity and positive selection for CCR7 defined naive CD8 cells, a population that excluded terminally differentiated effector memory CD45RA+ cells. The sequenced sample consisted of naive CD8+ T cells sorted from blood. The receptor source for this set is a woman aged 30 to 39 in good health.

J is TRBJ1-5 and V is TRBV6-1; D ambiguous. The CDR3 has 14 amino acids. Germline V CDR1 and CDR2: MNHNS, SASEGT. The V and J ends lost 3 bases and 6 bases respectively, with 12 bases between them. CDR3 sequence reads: CASSEEVFSQPQHF. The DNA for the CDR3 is TGTGCCAGCAGTGAGGAAGTCTTTTCTCAGCCCCAGCATTTT.

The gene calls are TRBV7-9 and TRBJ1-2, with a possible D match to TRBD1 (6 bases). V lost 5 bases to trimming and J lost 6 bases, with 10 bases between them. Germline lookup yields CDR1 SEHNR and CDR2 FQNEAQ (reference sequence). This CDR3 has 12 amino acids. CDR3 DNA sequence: TGTGCCAGCAGCCCGGCAGGGGATGGCTACACCTTC. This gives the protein CASSPAGDGYTF.

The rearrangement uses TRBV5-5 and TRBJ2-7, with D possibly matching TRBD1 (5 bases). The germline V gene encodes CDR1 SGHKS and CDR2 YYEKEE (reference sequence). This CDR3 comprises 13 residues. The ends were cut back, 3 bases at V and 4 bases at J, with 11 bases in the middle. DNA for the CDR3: TGTGCCAGCAGCTACAGGAGCCCTTACGAGCAGTACTTC. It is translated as CASSYRSPYEQYF.

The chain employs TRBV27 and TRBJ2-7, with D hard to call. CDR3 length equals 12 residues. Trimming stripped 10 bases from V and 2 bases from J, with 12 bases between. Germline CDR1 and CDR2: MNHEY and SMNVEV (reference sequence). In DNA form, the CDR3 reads TGTGCCACGGCGGACGGTCCCTACGAGCAGTACTTC. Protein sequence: CATADGPYEQYF.

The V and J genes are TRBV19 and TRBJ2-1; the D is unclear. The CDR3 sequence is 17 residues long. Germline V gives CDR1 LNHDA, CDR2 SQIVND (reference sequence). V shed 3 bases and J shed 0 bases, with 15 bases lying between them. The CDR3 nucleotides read TGTGCCAGTAGTATCTCGATGCGGTTCTTCTCCTACAATGAGCAGTTCTTC. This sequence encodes CASSISMRFFSYNEQFF.

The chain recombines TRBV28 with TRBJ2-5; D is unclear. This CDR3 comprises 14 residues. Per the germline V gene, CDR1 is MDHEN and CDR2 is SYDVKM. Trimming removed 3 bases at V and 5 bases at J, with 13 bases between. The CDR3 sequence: CASSFLGLRETQYF. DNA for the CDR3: TGTGCCAGCAGTTTTCTAGGGCTAAGGGAGACCCAGTACTTC.

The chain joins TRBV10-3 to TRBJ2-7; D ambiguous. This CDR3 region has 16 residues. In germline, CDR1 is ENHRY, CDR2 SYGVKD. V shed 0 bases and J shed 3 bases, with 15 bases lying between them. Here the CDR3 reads CAISESVPDVDYEQYF. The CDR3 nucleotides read TGTGCCATCAGTGAGTCCGTCCCAGACGTGGACTACGAGCAGTACTTC.

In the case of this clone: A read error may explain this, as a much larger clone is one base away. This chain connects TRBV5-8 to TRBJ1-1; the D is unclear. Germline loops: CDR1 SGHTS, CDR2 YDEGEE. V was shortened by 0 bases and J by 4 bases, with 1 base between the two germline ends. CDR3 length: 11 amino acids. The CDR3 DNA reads TGTGCCAGCAGCTTGGGCACTGAAGCTTTCTTT. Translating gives CASSLGTEAFF.

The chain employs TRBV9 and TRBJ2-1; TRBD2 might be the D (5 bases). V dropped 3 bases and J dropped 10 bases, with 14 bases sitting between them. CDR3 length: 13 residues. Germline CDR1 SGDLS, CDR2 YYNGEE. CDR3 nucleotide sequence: TGTGCCAGCAGCGCGGCCCTTAGAGGGGAGCAGTTCTTC. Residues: CASSAALRGEQFF.

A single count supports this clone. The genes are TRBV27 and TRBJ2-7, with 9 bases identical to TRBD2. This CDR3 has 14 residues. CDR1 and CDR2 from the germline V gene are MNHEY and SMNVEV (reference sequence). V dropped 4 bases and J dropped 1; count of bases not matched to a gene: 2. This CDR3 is CASSWTSASYEQYF. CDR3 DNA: TGTGCCAGCAGTTGGACTAGCGCGTCCTACGAGCAGTACTTC.

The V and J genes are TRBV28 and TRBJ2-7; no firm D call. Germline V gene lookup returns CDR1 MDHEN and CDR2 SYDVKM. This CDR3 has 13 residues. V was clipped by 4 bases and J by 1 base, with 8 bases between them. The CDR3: CASSSGISYEQYF. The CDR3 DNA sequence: TGTGCCAGCAGTTCCGGTATATCCTACGAGCAGTACTTC.

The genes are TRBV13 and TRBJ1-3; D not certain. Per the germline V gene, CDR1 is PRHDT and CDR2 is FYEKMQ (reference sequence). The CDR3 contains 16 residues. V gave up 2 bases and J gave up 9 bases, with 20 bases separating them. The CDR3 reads CASSLLSSISRGTIYF. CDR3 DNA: TGTGCCAGCAGCTTACTATCGAGTATCTCCCGTGGCACCATATATTTT.

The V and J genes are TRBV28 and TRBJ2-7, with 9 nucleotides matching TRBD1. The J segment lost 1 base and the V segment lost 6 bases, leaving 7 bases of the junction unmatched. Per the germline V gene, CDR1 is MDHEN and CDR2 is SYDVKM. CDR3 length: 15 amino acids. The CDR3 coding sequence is TGTGCCAGCAGCACGACCGGGACAGGGTCCTACGAGCAGTACTTC. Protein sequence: CASSTTGTGSYEQYF.

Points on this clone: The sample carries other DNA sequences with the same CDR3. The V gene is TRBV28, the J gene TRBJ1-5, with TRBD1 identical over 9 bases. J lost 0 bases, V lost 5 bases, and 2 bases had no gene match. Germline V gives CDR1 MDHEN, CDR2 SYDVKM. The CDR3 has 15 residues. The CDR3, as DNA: TGTGCCAGCAGTATGACAGGGGGTAGCAATCAGCCCCAGCATTTT. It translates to CASSMTGGSNQPQHF. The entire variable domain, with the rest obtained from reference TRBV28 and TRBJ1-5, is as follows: DVKVTQSSRYLVKRTGEKVFLECVQDMDHENMFWYRQDPGLGLRLIYFSYDVKMKEKGDIPEGYSVSREKKERFSLILESASTNQTSMYLCASSMTGGSNQPQHFGDGTRLSIL.

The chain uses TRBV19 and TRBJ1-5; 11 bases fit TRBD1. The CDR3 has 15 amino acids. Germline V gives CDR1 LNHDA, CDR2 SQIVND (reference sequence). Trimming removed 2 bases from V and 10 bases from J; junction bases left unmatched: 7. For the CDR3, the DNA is TGTGCCAGTAGTATATTGGGGACAGGGGGACAACCCCAGCATTTT. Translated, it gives CASSILGTGGQPQHF.

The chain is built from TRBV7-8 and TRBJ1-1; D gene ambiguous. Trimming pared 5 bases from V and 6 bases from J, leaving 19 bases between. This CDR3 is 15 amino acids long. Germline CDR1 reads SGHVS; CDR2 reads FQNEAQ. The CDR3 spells CASSPISSAGAEAFF. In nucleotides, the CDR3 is TGTGCCAGCAGCCCCATAAGCTCGGCCGGCGCTGAAGCTTTCTTT.

CDR3 residues: CASRPRGVGYGYTF. CDR3 coding DNA: TGTGCCAGCAGACCACGGGGCGTCGGCTATGGCTACACCTTC. This chain links TRBV6-4 with TRBJ1-2, with D perhaps matching TRBD1 (5 bases). The CDR3 spans 14 residues. Per germline, CDR1 MRHNA and CDR2 SNTAGT. With 6 bases removed from V and 4 bases from J, the gap between germline ends came to 15 bases.

The CDR3 DNA follows: TGTGCAAGTCGCTTACTAGCGGGAGACGCAGATACGCAGTATTTT. Its translation is CASRLLAGDADTQYF. V usage is TRBV12-2 and J usage is TRBJ2-3; the table's D call, TRBD2, was not checked against the DNA. TRBV12-2 is classified as a pseudogene. The length of the CDR3 is 15 residues.

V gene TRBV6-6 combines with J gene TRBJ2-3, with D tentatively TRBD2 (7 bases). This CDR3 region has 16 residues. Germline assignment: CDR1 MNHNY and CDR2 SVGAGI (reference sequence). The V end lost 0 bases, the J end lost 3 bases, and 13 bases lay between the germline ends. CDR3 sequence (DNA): TGTGCCAGCAGTTACTCGTGGCGGGGGCAAACAGATACGCAGTATTTT. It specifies CASSYSWRGQTDTQYF.

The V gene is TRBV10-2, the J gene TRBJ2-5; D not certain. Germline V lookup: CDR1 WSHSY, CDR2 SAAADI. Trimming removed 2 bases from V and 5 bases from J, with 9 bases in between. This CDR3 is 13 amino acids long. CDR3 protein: CASSEVGWETQYF. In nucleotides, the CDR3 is TGCGCCAGCAGTGAGGTGGGATGGGAGACCCAGTACTTC.

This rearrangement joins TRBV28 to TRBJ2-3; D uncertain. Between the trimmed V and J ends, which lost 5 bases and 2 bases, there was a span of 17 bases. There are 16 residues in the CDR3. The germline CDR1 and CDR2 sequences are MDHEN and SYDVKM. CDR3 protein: CASSDNPKAATDTQYF. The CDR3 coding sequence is TGTGCCAGCAGTGATAACCCCAAGGCCGCCACAGATACGCAGTATTTT. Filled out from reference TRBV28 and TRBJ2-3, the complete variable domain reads DVKVTQSSRYLVKRTGEKVFLECVQDMDHENMFWYRQDPGLGLRLIYFSYDVKMKEKGDIPEGYSVSREKKERFSLILESASTNQTSMYLCASSDNPKAATDTQYFGPGTRLTVL.